This entry describes one T cell receptor beta chain. There is no known antigen for this receptor. Base quality data are lacking; no much larger clone is found one base away. TCRbeta CDR3 regions were amplified from genomic DNA by means of the immunoSEQ Assay, a bias-controlled multiplex PCR. The paper's data handling went like this. The number of nucleated cells in each sample was estimated from the amplification of reference gene primers within the assay. To quantify the absolute abundance of each unique TCRbeta CDR3 rearrangement, sequence reads were collapsed and filtered. For each sample, productive Simpson clonality was calculated as the square root of Simpson's diversity index across productive rearrangements. As stored in TCRdb, this immuneACCESS dataset retains in-frame rearrangements with V and J assigned. A fraction of the clones does not appear; measured against another copy, unresolved V genes explain less than half of the discrepancy, and the remainder lacks a known reason. The DNA was the basis for D and trimming; V, J and clone size are from that table. This sample gives about 55,000 clones in total; about 90% of them show up just once. The top ten constitute 8.5% of the sample.

The data stem from a study of blood T cell repertoires in COVID-19 (dated by TCRdb to about 2020). The study in broad terms: The collaborator samples originated in the United States, Italy and Spain and spanned the acute and convalescent phases of COVID-19. The repertoires were made available in a free public database intended to serve as a resource for research on the immune response to SARS-CoV-2. Where available, HLA class I and class II types were obtained from metadata supplied by the sample provider rather than from assay-based typing. The dataset comprised deeply sampled blood TCRbeta repertoires from subjects exposed to, actively infected with, or recovered from COVID-19. Sample metadata almost always included a de-identified subject ID, COVID-19 status, age in years and sex. Samples came from the ongoing ImmuneRACE study (first 160 participants) plus 1,254 subjects from 6 global collaborators. The prospective study material was composed of cDNA or gDNA derived from T cells, B-cell-depleted T cells, or PBMCs.

The collaborating institutions used their own protocols to collect whole blood in K2EDTA tubes. For TCRbeta analysis, collaborator samples were shipped as frozen whole blood, as isolated PBMCs, or as DNA extracted from either sample type. The full study reports these points: The amount of clinical and demographic metadata varied by source and participant and was provided uncurated.

V lost 6 bases and J lost 7 bases, and the count of bases not matched to a germline gene is 10. CDR1 and CDR2 (MNHEY, SVGAGI) derive from the germline V gene. The CDR3 starts with the cysteine, ends with the phenylalanine, and has 14 residues. The retained sequence is limited to the CDR3, 42 bases, with the frame set at the first base. The specimen sequenced was peripheral blood. The TCR was taken from a man aged 60 to 75 with active COVID-19. The rearranged chain carries TRBV6-5 and TRBJ2-7; 9 junctional bases match TRBD1. The DNA is as follows: TGTGCCAGCAGGCCGGGACAGGGACTGGGGGAGCAGTACTTC. Translated, it reads CASRPGQGLGEQYF.